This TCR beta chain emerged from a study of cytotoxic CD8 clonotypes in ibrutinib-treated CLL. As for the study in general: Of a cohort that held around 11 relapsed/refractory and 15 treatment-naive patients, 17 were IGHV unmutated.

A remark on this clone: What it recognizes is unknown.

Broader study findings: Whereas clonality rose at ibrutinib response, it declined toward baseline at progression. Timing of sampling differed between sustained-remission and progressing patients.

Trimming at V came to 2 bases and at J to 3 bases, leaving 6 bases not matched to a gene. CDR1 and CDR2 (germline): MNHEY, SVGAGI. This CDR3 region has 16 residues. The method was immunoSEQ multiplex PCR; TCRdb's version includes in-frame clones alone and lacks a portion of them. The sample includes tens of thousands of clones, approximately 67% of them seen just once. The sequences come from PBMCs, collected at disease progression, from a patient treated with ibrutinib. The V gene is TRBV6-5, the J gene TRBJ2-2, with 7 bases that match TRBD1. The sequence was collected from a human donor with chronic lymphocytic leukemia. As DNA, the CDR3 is TGTGCCAGCAGTTACAAGTGGGACAGCGACACCGGGGAGCTGTTTTTT. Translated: CASSYKWDSDTGELFF.